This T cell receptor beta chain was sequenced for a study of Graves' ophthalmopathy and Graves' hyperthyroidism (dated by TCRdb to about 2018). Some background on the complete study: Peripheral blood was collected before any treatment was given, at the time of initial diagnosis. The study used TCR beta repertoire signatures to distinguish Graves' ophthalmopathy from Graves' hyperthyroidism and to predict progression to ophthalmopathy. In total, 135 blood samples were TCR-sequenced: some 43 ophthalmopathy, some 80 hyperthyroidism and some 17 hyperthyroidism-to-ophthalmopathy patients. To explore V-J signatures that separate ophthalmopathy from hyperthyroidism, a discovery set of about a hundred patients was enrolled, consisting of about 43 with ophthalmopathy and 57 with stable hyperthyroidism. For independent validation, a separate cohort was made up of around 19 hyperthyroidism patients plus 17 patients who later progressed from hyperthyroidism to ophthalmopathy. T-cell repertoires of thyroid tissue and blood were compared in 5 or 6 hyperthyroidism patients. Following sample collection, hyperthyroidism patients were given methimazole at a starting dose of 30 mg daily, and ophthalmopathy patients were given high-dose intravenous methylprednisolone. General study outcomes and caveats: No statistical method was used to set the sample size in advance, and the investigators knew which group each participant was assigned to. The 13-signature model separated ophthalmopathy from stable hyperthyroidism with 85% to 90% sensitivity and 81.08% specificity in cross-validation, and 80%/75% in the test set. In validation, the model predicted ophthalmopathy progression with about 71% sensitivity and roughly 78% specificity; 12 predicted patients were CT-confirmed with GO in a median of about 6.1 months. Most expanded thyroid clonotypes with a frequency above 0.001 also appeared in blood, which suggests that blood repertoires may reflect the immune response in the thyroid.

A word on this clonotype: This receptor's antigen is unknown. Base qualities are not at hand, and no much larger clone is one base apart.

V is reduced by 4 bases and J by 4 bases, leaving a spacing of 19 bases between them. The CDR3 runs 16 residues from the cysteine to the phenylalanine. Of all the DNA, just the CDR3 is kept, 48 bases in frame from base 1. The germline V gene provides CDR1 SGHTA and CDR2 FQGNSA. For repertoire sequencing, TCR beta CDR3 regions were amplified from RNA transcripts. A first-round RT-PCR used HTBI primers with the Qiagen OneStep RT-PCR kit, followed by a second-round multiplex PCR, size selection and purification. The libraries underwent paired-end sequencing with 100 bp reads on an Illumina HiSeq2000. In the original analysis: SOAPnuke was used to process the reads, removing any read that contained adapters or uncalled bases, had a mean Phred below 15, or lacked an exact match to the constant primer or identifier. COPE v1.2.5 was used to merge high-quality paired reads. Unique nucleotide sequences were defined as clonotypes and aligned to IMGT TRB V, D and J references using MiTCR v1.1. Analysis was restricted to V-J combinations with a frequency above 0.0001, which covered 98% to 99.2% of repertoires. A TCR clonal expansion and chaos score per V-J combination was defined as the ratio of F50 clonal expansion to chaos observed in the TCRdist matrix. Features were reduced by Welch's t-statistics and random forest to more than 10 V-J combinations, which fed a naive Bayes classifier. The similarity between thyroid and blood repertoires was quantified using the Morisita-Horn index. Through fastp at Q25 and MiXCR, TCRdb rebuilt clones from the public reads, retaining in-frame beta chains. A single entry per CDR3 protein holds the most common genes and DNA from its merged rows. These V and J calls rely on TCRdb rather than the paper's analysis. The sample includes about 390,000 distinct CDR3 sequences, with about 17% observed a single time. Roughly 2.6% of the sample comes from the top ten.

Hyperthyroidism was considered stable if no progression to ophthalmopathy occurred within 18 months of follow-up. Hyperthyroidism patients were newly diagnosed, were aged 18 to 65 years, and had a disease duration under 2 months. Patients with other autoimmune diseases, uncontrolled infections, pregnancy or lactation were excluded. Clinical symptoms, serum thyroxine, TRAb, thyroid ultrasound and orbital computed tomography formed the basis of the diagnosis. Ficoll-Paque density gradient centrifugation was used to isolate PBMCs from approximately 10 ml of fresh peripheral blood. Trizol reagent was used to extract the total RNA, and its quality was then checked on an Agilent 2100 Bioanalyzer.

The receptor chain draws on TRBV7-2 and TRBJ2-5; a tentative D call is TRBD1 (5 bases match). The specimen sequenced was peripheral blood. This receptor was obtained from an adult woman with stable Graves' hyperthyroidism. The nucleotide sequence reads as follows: TGTGCCAGCAGCTACAGATCAGGGCAGGGTCGAGAGACCCAGTACTTC. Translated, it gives CASSYRSGQGRETQYF. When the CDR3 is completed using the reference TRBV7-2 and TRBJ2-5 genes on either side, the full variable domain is GAGVSQSPSNKVTEKGKDVELRCDPISGHTALYWYRQSLGQGLEFLIYFQGNSAPDKSGLPSDRFSAERTGGSVSTLTIQRTQQEDSAVYLCASSYRSGQGRETQYFGPGTRLLVL.